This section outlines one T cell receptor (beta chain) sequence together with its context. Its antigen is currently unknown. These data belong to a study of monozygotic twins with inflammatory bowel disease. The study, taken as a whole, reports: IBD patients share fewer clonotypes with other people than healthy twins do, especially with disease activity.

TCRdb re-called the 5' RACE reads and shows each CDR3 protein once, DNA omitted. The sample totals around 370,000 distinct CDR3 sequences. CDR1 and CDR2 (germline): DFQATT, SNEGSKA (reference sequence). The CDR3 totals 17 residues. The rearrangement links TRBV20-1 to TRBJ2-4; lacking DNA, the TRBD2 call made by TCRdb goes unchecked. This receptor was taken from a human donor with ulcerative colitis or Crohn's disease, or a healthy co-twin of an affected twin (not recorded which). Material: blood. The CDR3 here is CSARDPGRARAKNIQYF.